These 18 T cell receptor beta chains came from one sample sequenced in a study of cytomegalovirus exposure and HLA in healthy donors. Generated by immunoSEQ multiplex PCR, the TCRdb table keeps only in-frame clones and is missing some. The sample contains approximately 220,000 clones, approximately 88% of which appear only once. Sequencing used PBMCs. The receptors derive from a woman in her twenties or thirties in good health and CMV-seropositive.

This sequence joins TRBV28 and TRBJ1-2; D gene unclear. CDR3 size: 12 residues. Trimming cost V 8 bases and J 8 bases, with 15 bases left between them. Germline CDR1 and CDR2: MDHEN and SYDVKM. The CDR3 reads CASYSNPEGYTF. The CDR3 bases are TGTGCCAGCTACTCCAACCCGGAAGGCTACACCTTC.

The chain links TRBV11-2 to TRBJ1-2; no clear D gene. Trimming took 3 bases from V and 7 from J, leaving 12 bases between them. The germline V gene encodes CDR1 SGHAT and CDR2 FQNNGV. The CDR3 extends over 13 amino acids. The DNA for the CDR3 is TGTGCCAGCAGCTTTCCGGGAATGGGTGGCTACACCTTC. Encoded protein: CASSFPGMGGYTF.

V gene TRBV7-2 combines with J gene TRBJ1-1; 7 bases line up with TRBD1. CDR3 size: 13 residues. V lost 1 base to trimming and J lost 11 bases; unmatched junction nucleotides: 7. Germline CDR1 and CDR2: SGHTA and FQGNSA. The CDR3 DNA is TGTGCCAGCAGCTTAGTCCCGGGACAGTTGGCTTTCTTT. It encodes CASSLVPGQLAFF.

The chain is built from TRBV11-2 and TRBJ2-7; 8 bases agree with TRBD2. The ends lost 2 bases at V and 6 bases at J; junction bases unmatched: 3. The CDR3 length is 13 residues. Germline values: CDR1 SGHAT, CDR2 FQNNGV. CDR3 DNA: TGTGCCAGCAGCTTATGGGCGGGAGGCGAGCAGTACTTC. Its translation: CASSLWAGGEQYF.

CDR3 residues: CASSYKGFSGELFF. The CDR3 region has the DNA TGTGCCAGCAGCTATAAGGGTTTCTCCGGGGAGCTGTTTTTT. The chain joins TRBV11-2 to TRBJ2-2, with unresolved D. The V end was cut by 4 bases, the J end by 6 bases, with 12 bases between. Germline V gene lookup returns CDR1 SGHAT and CDR2 FQNNGV. The CDR3 is made up of 14 amino acids.

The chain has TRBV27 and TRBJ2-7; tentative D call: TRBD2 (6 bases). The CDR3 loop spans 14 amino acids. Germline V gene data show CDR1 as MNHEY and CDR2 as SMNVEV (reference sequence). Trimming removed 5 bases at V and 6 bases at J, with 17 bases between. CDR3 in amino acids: CASSPPGVLLEQYF. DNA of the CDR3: TGTGCCAGCAGTCCGCCGGGGGTTTTACTCGAGCAGTACTTC.

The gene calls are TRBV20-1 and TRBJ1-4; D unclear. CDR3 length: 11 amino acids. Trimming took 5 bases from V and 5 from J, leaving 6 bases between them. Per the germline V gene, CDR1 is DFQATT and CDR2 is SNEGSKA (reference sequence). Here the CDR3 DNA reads TGCAGTGCTTACTTCAATGAAAAACTGTTTTTT. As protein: CSAYFNEKLFF.

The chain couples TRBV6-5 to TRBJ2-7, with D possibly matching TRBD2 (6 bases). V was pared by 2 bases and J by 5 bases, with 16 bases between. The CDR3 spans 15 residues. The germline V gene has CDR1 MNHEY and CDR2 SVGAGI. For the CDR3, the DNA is TGTGCCAGCAGTTACAGTCGGGGAGGTTCGGACGAGCAGTACTTC. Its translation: CASSYSRGGSDEQYF.

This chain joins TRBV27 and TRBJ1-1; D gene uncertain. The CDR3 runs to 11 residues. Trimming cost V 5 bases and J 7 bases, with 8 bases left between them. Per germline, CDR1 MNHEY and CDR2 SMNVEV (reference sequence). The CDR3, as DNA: TGTGCCAGCAGTGATCAAGATGAAGCTTTCTTT. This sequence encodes CASSDQDEAFF.

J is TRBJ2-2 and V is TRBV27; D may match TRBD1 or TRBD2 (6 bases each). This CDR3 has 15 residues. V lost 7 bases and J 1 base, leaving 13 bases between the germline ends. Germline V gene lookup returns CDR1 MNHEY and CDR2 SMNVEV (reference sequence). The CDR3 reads CASTLGGLNTGELFF. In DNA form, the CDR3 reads TGTGCCAGCACCCTGGGGGGCCTGAACACCGGGGAGCTGTTTTTT.

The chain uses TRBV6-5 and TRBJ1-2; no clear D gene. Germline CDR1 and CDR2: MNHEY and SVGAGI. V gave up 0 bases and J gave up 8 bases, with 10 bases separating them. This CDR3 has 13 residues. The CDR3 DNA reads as TGTGCCAGCAGTTACTCGAGCCTGGAAGGCTACACCTTC. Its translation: CASSYSSLEGYTF.

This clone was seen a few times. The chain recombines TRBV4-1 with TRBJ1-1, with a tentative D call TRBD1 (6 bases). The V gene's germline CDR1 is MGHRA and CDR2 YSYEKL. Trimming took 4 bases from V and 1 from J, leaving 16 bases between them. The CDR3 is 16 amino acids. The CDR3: CASSRQTGLWNTEAFF. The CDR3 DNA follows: TGCGCCAGCAGCCGGCAGACAGGCCTTTGGAACACTGAAGCTTTCTTT.

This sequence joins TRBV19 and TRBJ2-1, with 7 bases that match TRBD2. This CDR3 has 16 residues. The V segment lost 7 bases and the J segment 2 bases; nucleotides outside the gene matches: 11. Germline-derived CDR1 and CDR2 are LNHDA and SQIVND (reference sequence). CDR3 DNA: TGTGCCAGTACCCGAGGCCCTAGCGGTACCTACAATGAGCAGTTCTTC. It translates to CASTRGPSGTYNEQFF.

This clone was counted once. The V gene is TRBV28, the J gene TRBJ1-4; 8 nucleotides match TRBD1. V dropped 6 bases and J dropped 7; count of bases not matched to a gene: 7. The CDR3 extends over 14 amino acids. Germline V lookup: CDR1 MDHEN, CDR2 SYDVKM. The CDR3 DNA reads TGTGCCAGCAGCCTATACGGACAGGGTGAAAAACTGTTTTTT. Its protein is CASSLYGQGEKLFF. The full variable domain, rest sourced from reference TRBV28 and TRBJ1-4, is DVKVTQSSRYLVKRTGEKVFLECVQDMDHENMFWYRQDPGLGLRLIYFSYDVKMKEKGDIPEGYSVSREKKERFSLILESASTNQTSMYLCASSLYGQGEKLFFGSGTQLSVL.

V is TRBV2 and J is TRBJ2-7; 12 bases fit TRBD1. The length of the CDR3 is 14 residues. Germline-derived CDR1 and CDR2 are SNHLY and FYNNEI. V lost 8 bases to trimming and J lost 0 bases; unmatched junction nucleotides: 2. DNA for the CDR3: TGTGCCAGCGGGACAGGGGGCGTCTCCTACGAGCAGTACTTC. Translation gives CASGTGGVSYEQYF.

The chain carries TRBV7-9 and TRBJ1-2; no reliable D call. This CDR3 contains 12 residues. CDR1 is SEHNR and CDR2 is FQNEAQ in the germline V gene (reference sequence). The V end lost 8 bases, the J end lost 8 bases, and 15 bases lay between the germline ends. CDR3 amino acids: CASSPELGGYTF. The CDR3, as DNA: TGTGCCAGCTCTCCAGAGTTAGGGGGCTACACCTTC.

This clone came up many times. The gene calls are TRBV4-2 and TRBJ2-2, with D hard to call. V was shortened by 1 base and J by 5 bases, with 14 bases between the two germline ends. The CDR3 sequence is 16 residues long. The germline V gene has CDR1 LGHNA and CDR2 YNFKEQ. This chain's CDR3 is CASSQGLGSRTGELFF. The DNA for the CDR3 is TGTGCCAGCAGCCAAGGTCTGGGATCGCGTACCGGGGAGCTGTTTTTT.

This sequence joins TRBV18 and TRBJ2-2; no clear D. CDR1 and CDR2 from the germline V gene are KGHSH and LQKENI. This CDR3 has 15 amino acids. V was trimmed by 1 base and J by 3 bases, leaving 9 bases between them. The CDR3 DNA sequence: TGTGCCAGCTCACCACGGACCGCATACACCGGGGAGCTGTTTTTT. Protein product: CASSPRTAYTGELFF.